This TCR beta chain came from a study of shared clonotypes between healthy human individuals. Assay used: immunoSEQ multiplex PCR; TCRdb lists only in-frame clones, some missing. In the table there are about 2,200,000 clones, 85% to 95% of which are singletons. Naive CD8 cells, CD45RO-negative and positively selected for CCR7, excluded terminally differentiated effector memory CD45RA+ cells. The CDR3 extends over 15 amino acids. V dropped 8 bases and J dropped 11; count of bases not matched to a gene: 19. CDR1 and CDR2 from the germline V gene are SGHRS and YFSETQ. Specimen: naive CD8+ T cells from PBMCs. The chain combines TRBV5-1 with TRBJ2-7, with 10 bases that match TRBD1. This clonotype originated in a man younger than 30 in good health. Some clones in this sample may be carry-over from other donors' samples. CDR3 region: CAREETGQGTTAEYF. In nucleotides, the CDR3 is TGCGCCAGGGAAGAAACGGGACAGGGGACAACCGCCGAGTACTTC.